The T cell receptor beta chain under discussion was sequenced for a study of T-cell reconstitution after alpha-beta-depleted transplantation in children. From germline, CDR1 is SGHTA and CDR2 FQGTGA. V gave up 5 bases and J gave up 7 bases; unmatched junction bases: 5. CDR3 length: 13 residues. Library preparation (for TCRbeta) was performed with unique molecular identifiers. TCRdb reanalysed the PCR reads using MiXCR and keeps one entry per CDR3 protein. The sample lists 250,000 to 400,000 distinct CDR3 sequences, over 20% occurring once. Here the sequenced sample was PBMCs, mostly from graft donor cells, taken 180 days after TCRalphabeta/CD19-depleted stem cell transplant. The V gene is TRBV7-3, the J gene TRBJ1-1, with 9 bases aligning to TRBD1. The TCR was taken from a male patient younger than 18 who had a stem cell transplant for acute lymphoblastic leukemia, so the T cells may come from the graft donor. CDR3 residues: CASSTTGGYEAFF. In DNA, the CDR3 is TGTGCCAGCAGCACGACAGGGGGTTATGAAGCTTTCTTT.